These 21 T cell receptor beta chains were sequenced from one sample in a study of blood T cell repertoires in COVID-19. Method: immunoSEQ multiplex PCR; TCRdb's copy keeps in-frame clones and lacks some. The sample yields 200,000 or so clones, approximately 80% seen once. Sequences were obtained from peripheral blood. All receptors derive from a woman aged 55-75 years who had recovered from COVID-19.

This chain joins TRBV19 and TRBJ1-4; 9 positions agree with TRBD1. The germline V gene has CDR1 LNHDA and CDR2 SQIVND (reference sequence). This CDR3 contains 15 residues. Trimming at V came to 7 bases and at J to 8 bases, leaving 11 bases not matched to a gene. The CDR3: CASIPGQGSQEKLFF. The CDR3 region has the DNA TGTGCCAGTATCCCGGGACAGGGAAGTCAAGAAAAACTGTTTTTT.

The V gene is TRBV7-3, the J gene TRBJ1-1; 7 nucleotides match TRBD1. J lost 1 base, V lost 5 bases, and 4 bases had no gene match. Germline CDR1 and CDR2: SGHTA and FQGTGA. This CDR3 comprises 14 residues. The CDR3 DNA reads as TGTGCCAGCAGCCGGGGGACAGCGAACACTGAAGCTTTCTTT. This codes for CASSRGTANTEAFF.

As concerns this clone: This may be a read error: a much more frequent sequence differs by one nucleotide. The chain joins TRBV5-6 to TRBJ1-2, with 7 bases lining up with TRBD1. The CDR3 is made up of 13 amino acids. Germline lookup yields CDR1 SGHDT and CDR2 YYEEEE. The V gene end was trimmed by 4 bases and the J gene end by 4 bases; junction bases not matched to a gene: 4. CDR3 amino acids: CASSPGQVYGYTF. CDR3 nucleotides: TGTGCCAGCAGCCCAGGACAGGTCTATGGCTACACCTTC.

This chain uses TRBV4-3 with TRBJ1-1; TRBD1 might be the D (5 bases). The CDR3 totals 15 residues. Germline V lookup: CDR1 LGHNA, CDR2 YSLEER. The germline V and J ends were trimmed by 3 bases and 0 bases, with 11 bases remaining between them. The CDR3: CASSQAEGVNTEAFF. In nucleotides, the CDR3 is TGCGCCAGCAGCCAGGCCGAAGGGGTGAACACTGAAGCTTTCTTT.

Written as DNA, the CDR3 is TGTGCCAGCAGCCCAGGGGAGTATGGCTACACCTTC. Protein product: CASSPGEYGYTF. The chain combines TRBV5-6 with TRBJ1-2; TRBD1 is a possible D gene (6 bases). From germline, CDR1 is SGHDT and CDR2 YYEEEE. Trimming removed 4 bases at V and 5 bases at J, with 9 bases between. CDR3 length: 12 residues.

The chain recombines TRBV23-1 with TRBJ2-7; 11 nucleotides agree with TRBD1. TRBV23-1 is marked as an open reading frame, function uncertain. The CDR3 length is 16 residues. V trimming: 3 bases; J trimming: 0 bases; junction bases outside the gene matches: 4. CDR3 residues: CASSHPGTGGSYEQYF. CDR3 nucleotides: TGCGCCAGCAGTCACCCCGGGACAGGGGGCTCCTACGAGCAGTACTTC.

V usage is TRBV10-2 and J usage is TRBJ2-7, with D maybe TRBD1 (6 bases). Per the germline V gene, CDR1 is WSHSY and CDR2 is SAAADI. The V end lost 6 bases, the J end lost 3 bases, and 9 bases lay between the germline ends. The CDR3 is 12 residues long. Here the CDR3 reads CASSSTGYEQYF. The DNA of the CDR3 is TGCGCCAGCAGCTCGACAGGCTACGAGCAGTACTTC.

This chain uses TRBV7-8 with TRBJ1-5; 7 bases are shared with TRBD1. V lost 5 bases, J lost 7 bases, and 5 bases stayed unmatched. The CDR3 sequence is 13 residues long. Germline assignment: CDR1 SGHVS and CDR2 FQNEAQ. This chain's CDR3 is CASSLQGSQPQHF. The DNA of the CDR3 is TGTGCCAGCAGCCTACAGGGGTCGCAGCCCCAGCATTTT.

V gene TRBV9 combines with J gene TRBJ2-2; weak D call: TRBD1 (5 bases). Germline CDR1 reads SGDLS; CDR2 reads YYNGEE. The CDR3 runs to 14 residues. Trimming removed 3 bases from V and 6 bases from J, with 12 bases in between. Here the CDR3 reads CASSAQGVAGELFF. CDR3 nucleotides: TGTGCCAGCAGCGCACAAGGGGTCGCCGGGGAGCTGTTTTTT.

The chain recombines TRBV3-1 (or the pseudogene TRBV3-2) with TRBJ2-7; 7 bases align to TRBD1. Germline-derived CDR1 and CDR2 are LGHDT and YNNKEL (reference sequence). The CDR3 totals 17 residues. V shed 0 bases, J shed 0 bases, and the junction held 8 bases outside the gene matches. The DNA for the CDR3 is TGTGCCAGCAGCCAAGATCTCGAAACAGGGGACTCCTACGAGCAGTACTTC. As protein: CASSQDLETGDSYEQYF.

The V call is TRBV6-4, the J call TRBJ1-1; D is possibly TRBD1 (5 bases). Between the trimmed V and J ends, which lost 6 bases and 9 bases, there was a span of 20 bases. This CDR3 contains 14 residues. CDR1 and CDR2 (germline): MRHNA, SNTAGT. The DNA for the CDR3 is TGTGCCAGCAGAAGGGGATCGGATACGAAGAAAGCTTTCTTT. It specifies CASRRGSDTKKAFF.

The rearrangement joins TRBV2 to TRBJ1-1; TRBD1 matches at 8 bases. Looked up from germline, CDR1 is SNHLY and CDR2 is FYNNEI. Trimming removed 6 bases from V and 4 bases from J; junction bases left unmatched: 7. The CDR3 is 14 residues long. The CDR3 nucleotides read TGTGCCAGCAGGGGGAGGACAGGGACCACTGAAGCTTTCTTT. Its protein product is CASRGRTGTTEAFF. The full variable domain, rest sourced from reference TRBV2 and TRBJ1-1, is EPEVTQTPSHQVTQMGQEVILRCVPISNHLYFYWYRQILGQKVEFLVSFYNNEISEKSEIFDDQFSVERPDGSNFTLKIRSTKLEDSAMYFCASRGRTGTTEAFFGQGTRLTVV.

V usage is TRBV7-2 and J usage is TRBJ1-2; TRBD1 matches 11 bases. V lost 5 bases and J lost 8; bases outside the gene matches: 10. This CDR3 is built from 15 residues. Germline CDR1 and CDR2: SGHTA and FQGNSA. CDR3 region: CASSPGTGGFGGYTF. CDR3 sequence (DNA): TGTGCCAGCAGCCCTGGGACAGGGGGTTTTGGGGGCTACACCTTC.

The gene calls are TRBV24-1 and TRBJ2-1; 11 nucleotides match TRBD2. This CDR3 comprises 16 residues. V shed 6 bases and J 4 bases; nucleotides not matched to a gene: 7. Germline CDR1 and CDR2: KGHDR and SFDVKD. The CDR3: CATSSSTSGTYNEQFF. DNA of the CDR3: TGTGCCACCAGTTCCTCGACTAGCGGGACATACAATGAGCAGTTCTTC.

This chain connects TRBV7-9 to TRBJ2-1, with 14 positions matching TRBD2. The CDR3 contains 16 residues. The germline gives CDR1 SEHNR, CDR2 FQNEAQ (reference sequence). V shed 5 bases and J 4 bases; nucleotides not matched to a gene: 4. The CDR3 protein is CASSGLAGGIYNEQFF. The DNA for the CDR3 is TGTGCCAGCAGCGGACTAGCGGGGGGCATTTACAATGAGCAGTTCTTC. The variable domain in full, with the rest retrieved from reference TRBV7-9 and TRBJ2-1, is DTGVSQNPRHKITKRGQNVTFRCDPISEHNRLYWYRQTLGQGPEFLTYFQNEAQLEKSRLLSDRFSAERPKGSFSTLEIQRTEQGDSAMYLCASSGLAGGIYNEQFFGPGTRLTVL.

The chain recombines TRBV7-9 with TRBJ1-2; the D is unclear. Looked up from germline, CDR1 is SEHNR and CDR2 is FQNEAQ (reference sequence). Trimming left V 8 bases short and J 3 bases short, with 16 bases between. There are 14 residues in the CDR3. The CDR3 spells CASRRRALDYGYTF. The CDR3 DNA sequence: TGTGCCAGCCGCCGGAGGGCGTTGGACTATGGCTACACCTTC.

V gene TRBV29-1 combines with J gene TRBJ2-1; TRBD2 might be the D (6 bases). Germline V CDR1 and CDR2: SQVTM, ANQGSEA. The V end lost 2 bases, the J end lost 9 bases, and 11 bases lay between the germline ends. CDR3 length: 12 amino acids. For the CDR3, the DNA is TGCAGCGTTGAAAAAGGAGGGTCTGAGCAGTTCTTC. Protein sequence: CSVEKGGSEQFF.

The chain couples TRBV6-5 to TRBJ2-7, with TRBD2 matching over 8 bases. V trimming: 0 bases; J trimming: 4 bases; junction bases outside the gene matches: 8. The germline V gene encodes CDR1 MNHEY and CDR2 SVGAGI. The CDR3 has 16 residues. This CDR3 reads CASSYSRASGGYEQYF. The CDR3, as DNA: TGTGCCAGCAGTTACTCCCGGGCCAGCGGGGGTTACGAGCAGTACTTC.

The genes are TRBV30 and TRBJ2-4; 8 bases line up with TRBD2. The germline V gene has CDR1 GTSNPN and CDR2 SVGIG (reference sequence). This CDR3 is built from 14 residues. V dropped 0 bases and J dropped 6; count of bases not matched to a gene: 4. The CDR3 region has the DNA TGTGCCTGGAGTGTGGGACTAGAGGTAAACATTCAGTACTTC. Its protein product is CAWSVGLEVNIQYF.

The V gene is TRBV5-4, the J gene TRBJ2-3, with TRBD2 matching 9 bases. Germline V CDR1 and CDR2: SGHNT, YYREEE (reference sequence). CDR3 length: 16 amino acids. J lost 3 bases, V lost 4 bases, and 9 bases had no gene match. The CDR3 loop reads CASSRLLAGSTDTQYF. In nucleotides, the CDR3 is TGTGCCAGCAGCCGTCTCCTAGCGGGGAGTACAGATACGCAGTATTTT.

The chain uses TRBV7-6 and TRBJ1-6, with TRBD1 matching 7 bases. This CDR3 has 16 amino acids. Germline V lookup: CDR1 SGHVS, CDR2 FNYEAQ. J gave up 5 bases and V 4 bases, and 8 bases lay outside the gene matches. CDR3 DNA: TGTGCCAGCAGCTCCGAACAGACAGGGAATAATTCACCCCTCCACTTT. It codes for CASSSEQTGNNSPLHF. Full variable domain (remainder filled in from reference TRBV7-6 and TRBJ1-6): GAGVSQSPRYKVTKRGQDVALRCDPISGHVSLYWYRQALGQGPEFLTYFNYEAQQDKSGLPNDRFSAERPEGSISTLTIQRTEQRDSAMYRCASSSEQTGNNSPLHFGNGTRLTVT.